These T cell receptor beta chains were read from a single sample in a study of T cells in Graves' hyperthyroidism and ophthalmopathy. TCRdb re-derived calls from the multiplex PCR reads in MiXCR, one entry per CDR3 protein. The sample lists hundreds of thousands of distinct CDR3 sequences, approximately 15% occurring once. The sample comprised blood. The source is a young man with Graves' ophthalmopathy. CDR3s leave out the opening cysteine and the closing phenylalanine or tryptophan. Only some rows state a clone size, as once, few, many or a class for expanded clones.

abundance,j_gene,v_gene,len,CDR3aa
few,TRBJ2-2,TRBV20-1,11,SARVPNTGELF
many,TRBJ1-2,TRBV29-1,12,SVVGMGGLEGYT
many,TRBJ2-1,TRBV29-1,8,SGTGDEQF
.,TRBJ2-5,TRBV20-1,12,SAGSGGAGETQY
many,TRBJ2-5,TRBV27,12,ASTPSGDQETQY
many,TRBJ1-1,TRBV12-3/TRBV12-4,14,ASSLATGYQNTEAF
many,TRBJ2-7,TRBV5-1,13,ASSLPAGGREEQY
many,TRBJ1-2,TRBV24-1,10,ATGQDRYGYT
few,TRBJ1-2,TRBV9,11,ASSHSRDSGYT
.,TRBJ1-1,TRBV29-1,9,SFRGLTEAF
many,TRBJ2-3,TRBV20-1,15,SARDPTASGSRDTQY
many,TRBJ2-3,TRBV24-1,10,ATSESTNTQY
many,TRBJ2-7,TRBV11-2,12,ASSYGQGLYEQY
many,TRBJ2-7,TRBV20-1,13,SLAMAGALSYEQY
.,TRBJ2-5,TRBV6-4,13,ASSPTSGGRETQY
many,TRBJ1-5,TRBV27,16,ASSPRAVVQISNQPQH
many,TRBJ2-7,TRBV5-1,13,ASSLTGTGGYEQY
few,TRBJ1-1,TRBV27,14,ASSRYRVYRNTEAF
many,TRBJ2-7,TRBV27,13,ASSLSGTETLEQY
.,TRBJ1-5,TRBV12-3/TRBV12-4,11,ASSGTSNRPQH
few,TRBJ2-5,TRBV5-6,12,ASSFLDPWETQY